Listed below are T cell receptor beta chains from one sample, sequenced in a study of T cells in Graves' hyperthyroidism and ophthalmopathy. MiXCR, applied by TCRdb to the multiplex PCR reads, yields one record per CDR3 protein. The sample contains hundreds of thousands of distinct CDR3 sequences, over 12% of which appear only once. The sample comprised blood. The receptors shown here come from a woman aged 40 to 49 with Graves' ophthalmopathy. Each CDR3 is given with its conserved first and last residue. The D gene is left open where the match is weak. Size tells how often a clone was seen (once, few, many) or the class of an expanded clone, and some rows leave it out.

TRBV6-1,-,TRBJ2-7,TRBD2,TGTGCCAGCAATGTAGCGGGGATATACGAGCAGTACTTC,CASNVAGIYEQYF
TRBV29-1,many,TRBJ2-5,TRBD2,TGCAGCGTTGCCCGGCGGGAGCGACAAGAGACCCAGTACTTC,CSVARRERQETQYF
TRBV12-3/TRBV12-4,many,TRBJ2-2,TRBD2,TGTGCCAGCAGTTTGGGCGGGAGGGTTCCCGGGGAGCTGTTTTTT,CASSLGGRVPGELFF
TRBV2,many,TRBJ1-5,-,TGTGCCAGCAGTGTAGGGACGAGCAATCAGCCCCAGCATTTT,CASSVGTSNQPQHF
TRBV6-1,many,TRBJ1-1,-,TGTGCCAGCCTGGCAGGGTCCCTGAACACTGAAGCTTTCTTT,CASLAGSLNTEAFF
TRBV11-1,many,TRBJ2-2,TRBD2,TGTGCCAGCAGCCCCGGGACTAGCGGGAGGAAGAACACCGGGGAGCTGTTTTTT,CASSPGTSGRKNTGELFF
TRBV4-1,many,TRBJ1-2,-,TGCGCCAGCAGCCAAGTCTCAGTGGGCACGGGCTACACCTTC,CASSQVSVGTGYTF
TRBV28,many,TRBJ1-1,TRBD1,TGTGCCAGCAGTTTGCCGACAGGGGGAGGGAACACTGAAGCTTTCTTT,CASSLPTGGGNTEAFF
TRBV28,many,TRBJ2-2,-,TGTGCCAGCAGCACCCACCTACGGGGCACCGGGGAGCTGTTTTTT,CASSTHLRGTGELFF
TRBV4-2,-,TRBJ1-2,-,TGTGCCAGCAGCCAAGATCCCGGGGCGAACTATGGCTACACCTTC,CASSQDPGANYGYTF
TRBV27,many,TRBJ1-1,TRBD1,TGTGCCAGCACTTTGACAGGGGGCTCGGGAACTGAAGCTTTCTTT,CASTLTGGSGTEAFF
TRBV9,-,TRBJ2-4,-,TGTGCCAGCAGCGTAGAGGGAGACATTCAGTACTTC,CASSVEGDIQYF
TRBV12-3/TRBV12-4,-,TRBJ2-5,-,TGTGCCAGCAGTTTAGGGCTAGTTGTCTTAGTCGAAGAGACCCAGTACTTC,CASSLGLVVLVEETQYF
TRBV20-1,few,TRBJ2-1,TRBD2,TGCAGTGCTAGAGATTTCACTAGCGGGATCTATGAGCAGTTCTTC,CSARDFTSGIYEQFF
TRBV20-1,many,TRBJ2-7,TRBD2,TGCAGTGCTGGTACCGGGACTACCTTGACCTACGAGCAGTACTTC,CSAGTGTTLTYEQYF
TRBV30,many,TRBJ2-5,TRBD2,TGTGCCTCCAGTTTGGGACTAGCGATACAGACCCAGTACTTC,CASSLGLAIQTQYF
TRBV6-1,few,TRBJ1-5,-,TGTGCCAGCAGCCTAAAGGGACATAGCAATCAGCCCCAGCATTTT,CASSLKGHSNQPQHF
TRBV6-2/TRBV6-3,many,TRBJ2-7,TRBD1,TGTGCCAGCAGTTACTCTCCCCCCCGACAGGGGGGCTCTAACGGGCAGTACTTC,CASSYSPPRQGGSNGQYF